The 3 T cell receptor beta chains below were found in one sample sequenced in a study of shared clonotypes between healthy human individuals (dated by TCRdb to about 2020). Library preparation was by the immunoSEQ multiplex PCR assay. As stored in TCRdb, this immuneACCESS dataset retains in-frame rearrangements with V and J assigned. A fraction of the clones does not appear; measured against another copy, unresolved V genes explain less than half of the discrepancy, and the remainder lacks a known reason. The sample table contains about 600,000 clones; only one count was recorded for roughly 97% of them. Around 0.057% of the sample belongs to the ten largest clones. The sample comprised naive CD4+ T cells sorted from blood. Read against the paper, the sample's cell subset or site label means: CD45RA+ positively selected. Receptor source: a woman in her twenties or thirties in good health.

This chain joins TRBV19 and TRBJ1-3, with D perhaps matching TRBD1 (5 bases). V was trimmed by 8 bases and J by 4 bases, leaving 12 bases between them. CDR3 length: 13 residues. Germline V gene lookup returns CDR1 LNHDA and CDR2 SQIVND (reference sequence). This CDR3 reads CASRPGPGNTIYF. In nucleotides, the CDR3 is TGTGCCAGTCGTCCAGGGCCCGGAAACACCATATATTTT.

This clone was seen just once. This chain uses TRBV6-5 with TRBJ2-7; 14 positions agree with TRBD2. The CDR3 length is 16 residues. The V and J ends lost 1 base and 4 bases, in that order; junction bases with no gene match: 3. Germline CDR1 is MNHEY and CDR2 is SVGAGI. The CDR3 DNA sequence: TGTGCCAGCAGTTACTTAGGGACTAGCGGGAGTTACGAGCAGTACTTC. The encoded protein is CASSYLGTSGSYEQYF.

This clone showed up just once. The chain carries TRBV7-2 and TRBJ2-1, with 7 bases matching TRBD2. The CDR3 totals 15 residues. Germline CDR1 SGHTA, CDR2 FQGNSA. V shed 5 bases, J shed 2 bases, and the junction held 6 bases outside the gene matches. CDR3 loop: CASSTKAGPYNEQFF. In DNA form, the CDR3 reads TGTGCCAGCAGCACGAAAGCGGGACCCTACAATGAGCAGTTCTTC.